Listed below are T cell receptor beta chains from one sample, sequenced in a study of shared clonotypes between healthy human individuals. TCRdb keeps only in-frame clones here, not all; method: immunoSEQ multiplex PCR. The sample holds about 1,800,000 clones, about 95% seen once. Sequenced sample: naive CD8+ T cells sorted from blood. These receptors all stem from a young man in good health. Both conserved end residues are part of each CDR3. A D gene is named only where the DNA matches it firmly. The size field is filled for only some rows; it gives once, few, many or a size class.

CDR3 length	J gene	D gene	V gene	clone size	CDR3 DNA	CDR3 protein
15	TRBJ2-5	TRBD2	TRBV7-2	NA	TGTGCCAGCAGCCCGTTAGCGGGAGCGGTGGAGACCCAGTACTTC	CASSPLAGAVETQYF
13	TRBJ2-7	NA	TRBV5-4	NA	TGTGCCAGCAGCCCAGGGGAGACCTACGAGCAGTACTTC	CASSPGETYEQYF
13	TRBJ2-7	NA	TRBV5-6	NA	TGTGCCAGCAGCTTGCAGGATCGCTACGAGCAGTACTTC	CASSLQDRYEQYF
12	TRBJ2-1	TRBD2	TRBV7-9	NA	TGTGCCAGCAGAAGACTAGCGAATGAGCAGTTCTTC	CASRRLANEQFF
14	TRBJ2-7	TRBD1	TRBV7-7	once	TGTGCTAGCAGCCCTATGACAGGGTCGTACGAGCAGTACTTC	CASSPMTGSYEQYF
13	TRBJ2-7	NA	TRBV11-2	NA	TGTGCCAGCAGCTGGGACGGGACCTACGAGCAGTACTTC	CASSWDGTYEQYF
13	TRBJ2-1	NA	TRBV7-9	NA	TGTGCCAGCACTTCGCATGGCCCCTATGAGCAGTTCTTC	CASTSHGPYEQFF
13	TRBJ1-1	NA	TRBV9	NA	TGTGCCAGCAGCCCCTGGGAGGACACTGAAGCTTTCTTT	CASSPWEDTEAFF
11	TRBJ2-1	NA	TRBV11-2	NA	TGTGCCAGCAGATTAGCGGATGAGCAGTTCTTC	CASRLADEQFF
17	TRBJ2-1	NA	TRBV4-3	NA	TGCGCCAGCAGCCAAGATACCCCCACAGGGGAGGGGAATGAGCAGTTCTTC	CASSQDTPTGEGNEQFF